This T cell receptor beta chain came from a study of cytomegalovirus exposure and HLA in healthy donors (TCRdb year 2017). With regard to the full study: According to a later analysis, the approximately 120 validation repertoires were produced on the same platform as the roughly 600 repertoires of the first cohort. The study aimed to test whether signatures of past pathogen exposure could be identified by cataloging public T cell receptors. Along with the approximately 670-subject first cohort, a separate validation cohort of some 130 different subjects was used. The study combined high-throughput TCR immunosequencing, statistical association of individual TCRs with disease status, and machine learning to predict cytomegalovirus infection status. The research as a whole found: Most TCR sequences were observed very rarely across donors, whereas some public TCRs were present in many individuals. In vitro tests confirmed that a few of the cytomegalovirus-associated TCR beta chains recognize cytomegalovirus antigens. According to the authors, the approach could potentially be generalized to other disease states and immunological phenotypes. The validation cohort had no HLA typing available for a later analysis, so co-occurrence within that cohort was assessed over all 130 or so repertoires. A later analysis found that TCRs clustered in the first cohort also tended to co-occur in the 100 to 150 validation repertoires, with more than 90% of cluster scores above 0. The study gave a list of under 200 TCR beta chains associated with cytomegalovirus. Cytomegalovirus status was reported to be diagnosed by the classifier with high specificity and sensitivity in both the original and validation cohorts.

Library method: the immunoSEQ multiplex PCR assay. The authors' pipeline ran thus. To diagnose cytomegalovirus status from the catalog of TCR beta chain sequences, a statistical classification framework was built. This immuneACCESS table, as held by TCRdb, lists in-frame sequences with V and J called but not all clones. Of the missing ones, under half trace to an unresolved V gene in checked studies; the others have no known cause. That table supplies the V and J calls and clone size; D and trimming were determined from the DNA. This sample lists roughly 100,000 clones; 88% were detected once. The biggest ten clones account for about 2% of the sample. Here V drops 6 bases and J drops 3 bases, and the junction holds 7 bases not matched to any gene. The CDR3 spans 14 residues, from the cysteine through the phenylalanine. CDR3 DNA only is kept here, 42 bases in frame from base 1. CDR1 and CDR2 are drawn from the germline V gene: ENHRY, SYGVKD.

The donors were included in the validation cohort of approximately 120 subjects, a group kept apart from the 666-subject first cohort. With respect to this clone: Its antigen target is currently unknown. One base away there is no much larger clone; base qualities are not given.

Sequencing was done on a sample of PBMCs. This clonotype originated in a woman under 30 in good health and CMV-seropositive. The receptor chain draws on TRBV10-3 and TRBJ1-2; TRBD1 matches 7 bases in the middle. Read as DNA, the sequence is TGTGCCATCAGGCCGGAGGGACAGTACTATGGCTACACCTTC. The translation is CAIRPEGQYYGYTF.